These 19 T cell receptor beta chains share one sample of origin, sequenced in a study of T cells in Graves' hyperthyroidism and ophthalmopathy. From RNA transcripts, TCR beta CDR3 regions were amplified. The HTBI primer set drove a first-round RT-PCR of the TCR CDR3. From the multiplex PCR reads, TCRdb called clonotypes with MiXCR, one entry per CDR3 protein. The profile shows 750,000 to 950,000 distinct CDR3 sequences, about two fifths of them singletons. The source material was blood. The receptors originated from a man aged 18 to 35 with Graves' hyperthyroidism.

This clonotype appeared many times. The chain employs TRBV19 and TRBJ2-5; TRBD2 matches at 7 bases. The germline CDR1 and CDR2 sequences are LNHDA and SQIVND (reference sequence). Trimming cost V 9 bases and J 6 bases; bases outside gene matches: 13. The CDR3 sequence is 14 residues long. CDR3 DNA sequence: TGTGCCAGCATGGCGGGGGACCCCTCGAAGACCCAGTACTTC. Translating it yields CASMAGDPSKTQYF.

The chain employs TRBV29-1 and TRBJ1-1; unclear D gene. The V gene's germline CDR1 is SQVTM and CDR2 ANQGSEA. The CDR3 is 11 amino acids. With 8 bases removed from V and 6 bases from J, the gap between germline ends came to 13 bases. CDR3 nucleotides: TGCAGCTTCGGCAGGATCGCTGAAGCTTTCTTT. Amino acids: CSFGRIAEAFF.

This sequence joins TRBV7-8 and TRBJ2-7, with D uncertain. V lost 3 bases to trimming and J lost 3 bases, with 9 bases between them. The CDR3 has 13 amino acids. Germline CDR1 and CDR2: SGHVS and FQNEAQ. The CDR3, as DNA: TGTGCCAGCAGCTTCCGTTGGGTCTACGAGCAGTACTTC. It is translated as CASSFRWVYEQYF. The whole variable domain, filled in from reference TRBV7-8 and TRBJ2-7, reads GAGVSQSPRYKVAKRGQDVALRCDPISGHVSLFWYQQALGQGPEFLTYFQNEAQLDKSGLPSDRFFAERPEGSVSTLKIQRTQQEDSAVYLCASSFRWVYEQYFGPGTRLTVT.

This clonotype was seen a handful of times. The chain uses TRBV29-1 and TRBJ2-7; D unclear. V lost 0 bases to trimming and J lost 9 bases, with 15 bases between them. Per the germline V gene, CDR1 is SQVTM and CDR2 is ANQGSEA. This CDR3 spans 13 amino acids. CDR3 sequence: CSVEDLIGKGQYF. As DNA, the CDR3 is TGCAGCGTTGAAGATCTTATAGGGAAAGGGCAGTACTTC.

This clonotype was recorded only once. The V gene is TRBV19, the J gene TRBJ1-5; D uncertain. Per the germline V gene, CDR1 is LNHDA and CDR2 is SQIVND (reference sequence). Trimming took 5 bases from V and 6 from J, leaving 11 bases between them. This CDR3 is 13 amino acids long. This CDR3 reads CASSDPRGQPQHF. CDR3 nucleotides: TGTGCCAGTAGTGACCCTCGGGGTCAGCCCCAGCATTTT.

CDR3 nucleotides: TGTGCCAGCAGCCGAAGTGGGGGGCGGAACACTGAAGCTTTCTTT. Translated, it gives CASSRSGGRNTEAFF. The chain carries TRBV7-9 and TRBJ1-1, with a weak D call TRBD1 (6 bases). The CDR3 totals 15 residues. In germline, CDR1 is SEHNR, CDR2 FQNEAQ (reference sequence). V gave up 5 bases and J gave up 1 base, with 14 bases separating them. The full variable domain, with the rest looked up from reference TRBV7-9 and TRBJ1-1, is DTGVSQNPRHKITKRGQNVTFRCDPISEHNRLYWYRQTLGQGPEFLTYFQNEAQLEKSRLLSDRFSAERPKGSFSTLEIQRTEQGDSAMYLCASSRSGGRNTEAFFGQGTRLTVV.

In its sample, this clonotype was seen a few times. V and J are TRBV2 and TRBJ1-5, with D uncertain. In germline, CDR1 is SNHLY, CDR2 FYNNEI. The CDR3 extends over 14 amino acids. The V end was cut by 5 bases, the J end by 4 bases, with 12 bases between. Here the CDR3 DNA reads TGTGCCAGCAGTTTTTTATTGGGGAATCAGCCCCAGCATTTT. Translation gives CASSFLLGNQPQHF.

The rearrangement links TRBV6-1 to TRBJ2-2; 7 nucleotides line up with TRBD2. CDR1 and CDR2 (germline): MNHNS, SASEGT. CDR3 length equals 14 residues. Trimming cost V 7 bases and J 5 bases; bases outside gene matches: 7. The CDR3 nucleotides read TGTGCCAGCATGGCGGGAGAGGAGACCGGGGAGCTGTTTTTT. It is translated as CASMAGEETGELFF.

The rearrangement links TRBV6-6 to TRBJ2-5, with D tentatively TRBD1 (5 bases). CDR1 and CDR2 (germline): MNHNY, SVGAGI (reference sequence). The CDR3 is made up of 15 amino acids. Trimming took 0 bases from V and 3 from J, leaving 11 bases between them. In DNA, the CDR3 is TGTGCCAGCAGTTACTCGATTTTAGGGGAAGAGACCCAGTACTTC. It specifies CASSYSILGEETQYF.

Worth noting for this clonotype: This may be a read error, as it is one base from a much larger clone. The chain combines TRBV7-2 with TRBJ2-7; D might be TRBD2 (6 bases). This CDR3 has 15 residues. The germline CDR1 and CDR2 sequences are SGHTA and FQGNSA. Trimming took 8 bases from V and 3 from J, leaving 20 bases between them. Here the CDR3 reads CASGPALRGDYEQYF. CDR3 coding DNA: TGTGCCAGCGGCCCAGCGTTGCGGGGAGACTACGAGCAGTACTTC.

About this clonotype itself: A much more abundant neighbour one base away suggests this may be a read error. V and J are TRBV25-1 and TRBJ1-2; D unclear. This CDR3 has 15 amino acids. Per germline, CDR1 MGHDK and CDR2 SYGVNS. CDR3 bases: TGTGCCGGCAGTTCAGGACCTCGCTCCAACTATGGCTACACCTTC. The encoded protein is CAGSSGPRSNYGYTF.

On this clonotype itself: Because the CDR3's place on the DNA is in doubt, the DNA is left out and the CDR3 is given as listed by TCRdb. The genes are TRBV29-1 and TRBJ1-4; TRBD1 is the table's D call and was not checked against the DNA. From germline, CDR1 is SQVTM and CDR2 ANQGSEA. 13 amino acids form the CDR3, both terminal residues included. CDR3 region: CSVEEEGMKNCFF.

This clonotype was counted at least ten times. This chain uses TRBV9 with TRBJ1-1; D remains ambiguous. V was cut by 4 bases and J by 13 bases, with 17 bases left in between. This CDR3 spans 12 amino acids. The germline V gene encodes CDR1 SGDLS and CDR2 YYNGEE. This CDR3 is CASSLPNEVIFF. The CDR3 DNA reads TGTGCCAGCAGCCTTCCGAACGAGGTTATTTTCTTT. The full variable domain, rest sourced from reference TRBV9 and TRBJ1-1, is DSGVTQTPKHLITATGQRVTLRCSPRSGDLSVYWYQQSLDQGLQFLIQYYNGEERAKGNILERFSAQQFPDLHSELNLSSLELGDSALYFCASSLPNEVIFFGQGTRLTVV.

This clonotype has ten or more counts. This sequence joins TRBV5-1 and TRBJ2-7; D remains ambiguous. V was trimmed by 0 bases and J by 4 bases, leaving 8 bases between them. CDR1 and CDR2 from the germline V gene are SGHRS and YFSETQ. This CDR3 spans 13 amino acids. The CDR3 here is CASSLGAEYEQYF. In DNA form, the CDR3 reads TGCGCCAGCAGCTTGGGGGCAGAATACGAGCAGTACTTC.

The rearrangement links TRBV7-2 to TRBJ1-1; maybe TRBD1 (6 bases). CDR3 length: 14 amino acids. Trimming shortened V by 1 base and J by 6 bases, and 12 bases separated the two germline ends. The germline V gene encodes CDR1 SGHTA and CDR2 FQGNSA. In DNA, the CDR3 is TGTGCCAGCAGCTTAGAAGGAGGGGGACCTGAAGCTTTCTTT. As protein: CASSLEGGGPEAFF.

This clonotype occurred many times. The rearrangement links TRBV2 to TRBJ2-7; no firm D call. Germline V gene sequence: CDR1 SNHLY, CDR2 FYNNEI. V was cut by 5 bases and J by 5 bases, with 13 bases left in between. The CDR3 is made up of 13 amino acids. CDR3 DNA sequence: TGTGCCAGCAGTCCTGACTGGCGCAACGAGCAGTACTTC. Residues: CASSPDWRNEQYF.

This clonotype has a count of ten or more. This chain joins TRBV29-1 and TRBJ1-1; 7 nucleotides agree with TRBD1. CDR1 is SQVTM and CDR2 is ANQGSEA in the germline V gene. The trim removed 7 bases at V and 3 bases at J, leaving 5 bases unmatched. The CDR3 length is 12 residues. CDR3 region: CSGRTGDTEAFF. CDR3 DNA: TGCAGCGGCCGGACAGGCGACACTGAAGCTTTCTTT.

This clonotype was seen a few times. Written as DNA, the CDR3 is TGTGCCAGCAGCTCACAGGGTCTTGAAGAGACCCAGTACTTC. It codes for CASSSQGLEETQYF. The chain carries TRBV12-3 or TRBV12-4 and TRBJ2-5; tentatively, D is TRBD1 (6 bases). Trimming pared 6 bases from V and 3 bases from J, leaving 14 bases between. The CDR3 covers 14 residues.

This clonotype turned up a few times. The CDR3 sequence is CASSVDMTGKNTGELFF. The CDR3, as DNA: TGTGCCAGCAGCGTAGATATGACGGGCAAAAACACCGGGGAGCTGTTTTTT. The chain carries TRBV9 and TRBJ2-2; D ambiguous. Trimming removed 0 bases at V and 2 bases at J, with 14 bases between. Germline V CDR1 and CDR2: SGDLS, YYNGEE. This CDR3 contains 17 residues.